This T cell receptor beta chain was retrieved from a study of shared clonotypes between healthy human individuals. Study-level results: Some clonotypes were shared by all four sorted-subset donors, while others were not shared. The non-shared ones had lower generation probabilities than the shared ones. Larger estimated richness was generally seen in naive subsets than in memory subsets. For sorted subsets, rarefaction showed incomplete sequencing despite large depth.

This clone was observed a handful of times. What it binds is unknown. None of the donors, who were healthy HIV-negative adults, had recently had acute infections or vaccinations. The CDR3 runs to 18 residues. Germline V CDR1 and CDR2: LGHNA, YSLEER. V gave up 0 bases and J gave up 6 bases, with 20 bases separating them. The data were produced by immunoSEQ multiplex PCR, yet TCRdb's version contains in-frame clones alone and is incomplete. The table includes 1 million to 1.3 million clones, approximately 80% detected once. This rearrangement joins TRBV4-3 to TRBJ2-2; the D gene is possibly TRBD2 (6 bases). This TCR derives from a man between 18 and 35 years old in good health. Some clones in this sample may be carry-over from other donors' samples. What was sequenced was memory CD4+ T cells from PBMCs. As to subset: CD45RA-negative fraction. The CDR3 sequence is CASSQDPWIGSRPGELFF. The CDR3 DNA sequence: TGCGCCAGCAGCCAAGATCCGTGGATCGGGAGCCGACCCGGGGAGCTGTTTTTT.